Listed below are T cell receptor beta chains from one sample, sequenced in a study of memory CD4+ T cells and cytomegalovirus serostatus. TCRdb's copy holds only in-frame clones and misses some; the assay was immunoSEQ multiplex PCR. The repertoire has about 82,000 clones, 65% to 85% of them found once; the top ten carry around 0.78%. The sequencing input was memory CD4+ T cells from blood. The receptor source for this set is an adult in good health and CMV-seronegative. CDR3s include the opening cysteine and the closing phenylalanine or tryptophan. Each record gives: D gene, V gene, J gene, clone size, CDR3 protein, CDR3 DNA. The D gene is left open where the match is weak. Clone size is stated in some rows and not others, as once, few, many or a class when expanded.

.	TRBV19	TRBJ1-4	once	CASTGELTEKLFF	TGTGCCAGTACCGGGGAGTTGACAGAAAAACTGTTTTTT
.	TRBV6-1	TRBJ1-2	.	CASSVGVAGEEGYTF	TGTGCCAGCAGTGTAGGGGTGGCGGGCGAAGAAGGCTACACCTTC
.	TRBV2	TRBJ2-2	few	CASSLETPNTGELFF	TGTGCCAGCAGTTTGGAGACACCGAACACCGGGGAGCTGTTTTTT
.	TRBV18	TRBJ2-7	.	CASSSEHRYEQYF	TGTGCCAGCTCATCGGAACACCGCTACGAGCAGTACTTC
TRBD1	TRBV5-1	TRBJ2-5	.	CASSSSGTGAETQYF	TGCGCCAGCAGCTCCTCCGGGACAGGCGCCGAGACCCAGTACTTC
TRBD2	TRBV9	TRBJ2-7	once	CASSALAGSSYEQYF	TGTGCCAGCAGCGCACTAGCGGGGAGCTCCTACGAGCAGTACTTC
.	TRBV29-1	TRBJ2-3	.	CSVESTSLSTDTQYF	TGCAGCGTTGAATCCACTAGCCTTAGCACAGATACGCAGTATTTT
.	TRBV7-9	TRBJ1-2	.	CASSLTTVTHGYTF	TGTGCCAGCAGCTTAACAACAGTCACGCATGGCTACACCTTC
.	TRBV9	TRBJ2-2	.	CASSLMWANTGELFF	TGTGCCAGCAGCCTGATGTGGGCGAACACCGGGGAGCTGTTTTTT
.	TRBV9	TRBJ1-6	.	CASSEQVTNSPLHF	TGTGCCAGCAGCGAACAGGTTACTAATTCACCCCTCCACTTT
.	TRBV7-3	TRBJ2-3	.	CASGQGTDTQYF	TGTGCCAGCGGGCAGGGGACAGATACGCAGTATTTT